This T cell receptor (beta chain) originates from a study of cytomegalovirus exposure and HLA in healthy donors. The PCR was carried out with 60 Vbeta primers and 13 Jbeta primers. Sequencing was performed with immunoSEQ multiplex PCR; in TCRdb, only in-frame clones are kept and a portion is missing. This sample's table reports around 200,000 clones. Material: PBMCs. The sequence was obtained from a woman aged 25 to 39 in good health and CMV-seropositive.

The CDR3 loop reads CASSAAGGSSYEQYF. The DNA of the CDR3 is TGCGCCAGCAGCGCGGCAGGGGGAAGTTCCTACGAGCAGTACTTC. The V call is TRBV5-1, the J call TRBJ2-5, with TRBD1 identical over 7 bases. The J call could be wrong; TRBJ2-7 is a better fit for the DNA end. The CDR3 length is 15 residues. In germline, CDR1 is SGHRS, CDR2 YFSETQ.